What follows describes a single T cell receptor beta chain. The antigen is not known. The V gene lost 2 bases and the J gene lost 1 base, with 12 bases spanning the gap. Germline V lookup: CDR1 LGHDT, CDR2 YNNKEL (reference sequence). This CDR3 has 16 residues. The sample belongs to a study of T cells in Graves' hyperthyroidism and ophthalmopathy. Overall study: Upon initial diagnosis and before any treatment, peripheral blood was collected. General study results and limits: Model predictions of ophthalmopathy came a median roughly 6.4 months before onset.

TCR beta CDR3 regions were amplified from RNA. Researchers ran a first-round RT-PCR on the TCR CDR3 using the HTBI primer set. TCRdb independently ran MiXCR on the multiplex PCR reads; one entry per CDR3 protein. The table has hundreds of thousands of distinct CDR3 sequences, 15% to 20% seen once. The genes are TRBV3-1 and TRBJ1-3; D remains ambiguous. Sequences were obtained from blood. The sequence was collected from a man aged 40-49 years with Graves' ophthalmopathy. The CDR3 sequence is CASSQNGLRSGNTIYF. CDR3 DNA sequence: TGTGCCAGCAGCCAAAACGGGCTTAGGTCTGGAAACACCATATATTTT. Complete variable domain (other parts from reference TRBV3-1 and TRBJ1-3): DTAVSQTPKYLVTQMGNDKSIKCEQNLGHDTMYWYKQDSKKFLKIMFSYNNKELIINETVPNRFSPKSPDKAHLNLHINSLELGDSAVYFCASSQNGLRSGNTIYFGEGSWLTVV.